In its sample, the clone carrying this T cell receptor (beta chain) was seen many times. This sample was included in a study of T-cell reconstitution after alpha-beta-depleted transplantation in children. TCRbeta library construction was performed incorporating unique molecular identifiers. Using its own MiXCR run on the PCR reads, TCRdb lists one record per CDR3 protein. The sample gives approximately 590,000 distinct CDR3 sequences, about 10% of which show up once; 4% is in the top ten. This CDR3 is 15 amino acids long. V trimming: 5 bases; J trimming: 4 bases; junction bases outside the gene matches: 6.

The V and J genes are TRBV12-3 or TRBV12-4 and TRBJ1-4; 8 bases map to TRBD1. The sample consisted of PBMCs from the stem cell graft donor, taken from the stem cell graft. The clonotype comes from a human donor who donated a stem cell graft to a child with acute myeloid leukemia. CDR3 sequence (DNA): TGTGCCAGCAGTCCACGGACAGGGTATAATGAAAAACTGTTTTTT. It yields the protein CASSPRTGYNEKLFF.